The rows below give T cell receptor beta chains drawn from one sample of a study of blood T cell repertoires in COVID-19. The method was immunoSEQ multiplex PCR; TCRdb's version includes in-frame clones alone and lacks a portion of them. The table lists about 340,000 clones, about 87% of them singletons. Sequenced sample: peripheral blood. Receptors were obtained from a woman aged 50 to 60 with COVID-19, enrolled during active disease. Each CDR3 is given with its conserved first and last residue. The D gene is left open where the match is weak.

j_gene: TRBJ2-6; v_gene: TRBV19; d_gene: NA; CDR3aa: CASSMGTPSSGANVLTF
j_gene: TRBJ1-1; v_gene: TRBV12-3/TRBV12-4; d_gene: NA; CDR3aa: CASRFIRNTEAFF
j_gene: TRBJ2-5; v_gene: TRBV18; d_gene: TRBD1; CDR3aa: CASSPGTGEETQYF
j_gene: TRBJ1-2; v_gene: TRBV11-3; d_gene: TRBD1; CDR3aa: CASSLDRGDNYGYTF
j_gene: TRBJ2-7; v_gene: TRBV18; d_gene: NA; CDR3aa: CASSPRTTDEQYF
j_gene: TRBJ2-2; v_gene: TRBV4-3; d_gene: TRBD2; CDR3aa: CASSLGLAGGPRTGELFF
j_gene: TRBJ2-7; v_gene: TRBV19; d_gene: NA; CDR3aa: CASSHTGAGEQYF
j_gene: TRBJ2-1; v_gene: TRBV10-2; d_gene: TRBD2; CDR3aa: CASSPEREGYNEQFF
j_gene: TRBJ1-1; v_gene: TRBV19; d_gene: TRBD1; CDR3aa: CASRSTGASEAFF
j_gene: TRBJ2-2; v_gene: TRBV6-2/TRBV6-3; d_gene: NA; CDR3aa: CASSYSSSYRNTGELFF
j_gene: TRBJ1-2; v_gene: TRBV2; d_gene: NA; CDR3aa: CASSLQVFGYTF
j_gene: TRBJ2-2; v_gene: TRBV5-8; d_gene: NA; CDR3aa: CASSLGTVNTGELFF
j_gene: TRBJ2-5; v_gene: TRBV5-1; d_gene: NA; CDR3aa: CASSGRSRGETQYF
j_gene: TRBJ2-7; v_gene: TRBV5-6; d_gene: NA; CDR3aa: CASSLDNYEQYF
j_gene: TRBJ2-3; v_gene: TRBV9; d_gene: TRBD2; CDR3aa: CASSVAPGTSGRGLGTDTQYF
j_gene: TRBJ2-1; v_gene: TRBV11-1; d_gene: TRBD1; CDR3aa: CASSWEGQGAGNEQFF
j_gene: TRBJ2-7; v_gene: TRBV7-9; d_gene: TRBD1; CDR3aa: CASSLVGGGEQYF
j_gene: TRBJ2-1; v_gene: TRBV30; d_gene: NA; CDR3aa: CAWNSLAGDEQFF
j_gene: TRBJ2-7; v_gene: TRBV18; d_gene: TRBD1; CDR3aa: CASSPPGYRGMPEQYF
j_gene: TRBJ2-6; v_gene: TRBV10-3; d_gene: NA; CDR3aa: CAIGAGTGANVLTF
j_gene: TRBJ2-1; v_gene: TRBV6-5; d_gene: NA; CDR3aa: CASSYSGGTYNEQFF
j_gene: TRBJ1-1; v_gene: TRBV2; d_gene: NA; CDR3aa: CASSDRGHTEAFF
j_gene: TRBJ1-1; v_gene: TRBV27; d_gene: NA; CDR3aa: CASSPHRMNTEAFF
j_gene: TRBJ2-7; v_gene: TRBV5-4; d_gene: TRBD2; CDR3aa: CASSPTPAGGPIEQYF
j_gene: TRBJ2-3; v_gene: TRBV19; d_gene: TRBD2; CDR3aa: CASSIPLAGVRFADTQYF
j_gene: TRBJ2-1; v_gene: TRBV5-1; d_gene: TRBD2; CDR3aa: CASSLAAGGRNEQFF
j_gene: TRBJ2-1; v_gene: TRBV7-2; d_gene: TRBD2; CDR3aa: CASSLVASGPGEQFF
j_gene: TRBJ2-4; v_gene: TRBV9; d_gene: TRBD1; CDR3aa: CASSVATGGAKNIQYF
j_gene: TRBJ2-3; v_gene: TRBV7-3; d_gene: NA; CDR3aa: CASSLSGSTDTQYF
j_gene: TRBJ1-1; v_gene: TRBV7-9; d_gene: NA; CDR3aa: CASSLGRDPTEAFF
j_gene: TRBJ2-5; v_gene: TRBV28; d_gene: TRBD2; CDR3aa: CASSLGTAGVQETQYF
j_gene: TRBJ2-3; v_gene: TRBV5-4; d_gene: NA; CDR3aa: CASSPRQGTDTQYF
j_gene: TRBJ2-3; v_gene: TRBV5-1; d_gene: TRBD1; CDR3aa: CASTRGILQGVLADTQYF
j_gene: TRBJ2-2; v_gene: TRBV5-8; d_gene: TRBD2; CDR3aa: CASSAGTSGSWITGELFF
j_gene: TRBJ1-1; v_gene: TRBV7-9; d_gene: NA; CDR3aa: CASRLQENTEAFF
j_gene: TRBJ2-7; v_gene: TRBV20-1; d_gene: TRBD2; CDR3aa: CSASAATSGYEQYF
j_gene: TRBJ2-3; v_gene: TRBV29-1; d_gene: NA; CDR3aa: CSVMGLRGTDTQYF
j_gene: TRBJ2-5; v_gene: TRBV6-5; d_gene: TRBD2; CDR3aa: CASSLRLAGETQYF
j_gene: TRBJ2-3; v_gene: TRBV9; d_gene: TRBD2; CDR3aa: CASSVGSSGIRDTQYF
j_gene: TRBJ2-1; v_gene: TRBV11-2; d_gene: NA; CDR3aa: CASQAYNEQFF
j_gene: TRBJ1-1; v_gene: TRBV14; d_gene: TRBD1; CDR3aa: CASSTRTGKRAEAFF
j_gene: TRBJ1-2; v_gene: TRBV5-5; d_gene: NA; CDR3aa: CASSWEISTGRRGHGYTF
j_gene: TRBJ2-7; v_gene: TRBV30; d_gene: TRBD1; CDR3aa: CAWSGLTGTGDKEQYF
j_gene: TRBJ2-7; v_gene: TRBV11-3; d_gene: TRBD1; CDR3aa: CASSSRDRVSEQYF
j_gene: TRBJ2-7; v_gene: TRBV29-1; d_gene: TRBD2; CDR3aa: CSVEGVGDRTSGGGYEQYF
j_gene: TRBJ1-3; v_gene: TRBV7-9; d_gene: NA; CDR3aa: CASSSSRTGWGNTIYF
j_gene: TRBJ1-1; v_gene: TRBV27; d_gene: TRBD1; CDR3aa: CASSTHRGRTTEAFF
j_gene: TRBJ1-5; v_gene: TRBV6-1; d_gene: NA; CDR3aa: CASSEGQLGQPQHF
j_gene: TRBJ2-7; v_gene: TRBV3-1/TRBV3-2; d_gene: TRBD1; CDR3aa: CASSQEPSPTGVSSYEQYF
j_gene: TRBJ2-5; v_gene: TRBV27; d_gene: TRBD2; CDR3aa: CASSWRGAEETQYF
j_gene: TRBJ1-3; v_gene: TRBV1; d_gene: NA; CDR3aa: CTSSPDSAWASTIYF
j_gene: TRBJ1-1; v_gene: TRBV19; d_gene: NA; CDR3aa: CASSPREREAFF
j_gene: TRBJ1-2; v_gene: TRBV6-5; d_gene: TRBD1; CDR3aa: CASSYGEGAVYGYTF
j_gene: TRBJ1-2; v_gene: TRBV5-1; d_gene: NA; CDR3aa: CASSVDRIAYGYTF
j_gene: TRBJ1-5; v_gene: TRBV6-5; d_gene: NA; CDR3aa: CASTGRGINQPQHF